The 6 T cell receptor beta chains below were found in one sample sequenced in a study of Ad26.COV2.S vaccination and SARS-CoV-2 variants. Sequenced by immunoSEQ multiplex PCR; TCRdb stores in-frame clones only, minus some. This sample has about 380,000 clones, with 83% found just once. The treatment: roughly 18 received Ad26.COV2.S at low or high dose, single or two shots; 5 received placebo; per-sample allocation not given. Each sample was drawn 63 days after the first injection (of vaccine or placebo). The sample here was peripheral blood, taken in a trial of Ad26.COV2.S vaccine versus placebo. The receptors were gathered from a person aged 18-60 years who received the Ad26.COV2.S COVID-19 vaccine or a placebo.

The V gene is TRBV7-9, the J gene TRBJ2-2; 8 nucleotides line up with TRBD1. Per the germline V gene, CDR1 is SEHNR and CDR2 is FQNEAQ (reference sequence). The CDR3 extends over 15 amino acids. The V segment lost 6 bases and the J segment 7 bases; nucleotides outside the gene matches: 10. Here the CDR3 DNA reads TGTGCCAGCAGTTCCCGACAGGGGCGGAGCGGGGAGCTGTTTTTT. As protein: CASSSRQGRSGELFF.

The chain is built from TRBV12-3 or TRBV12-4 and TRBJ2-3; TRBD1 matches 7 bases. The CDR3 has 13 amino acids. V lost 5 bases to trimming and J lost 7 bases; unmatched junction nucleotides: 6. Written as DNA, the CDR3 is TGTGCCAGCAGTCTCTCGACAGGGCATACGCAGTATTTT. Its translation: CASSLSTGHTQYF.

This clone was recorded once. The genes are TRBV25-1 and TRBJ1-4, with 7 bases identical to TRBD1. Germline V gene data show CDR1 as MGHDK and CDR2 as SYGVNS. V lost 5 bases, J lost 0 bases, and 6 bases stayed unmatched. The CDR3 totals 16 residues. This chain's CDR3 is CASSSGTVATNEKLFF. The CDR3 nucleotides read TGTGCCAGCAGTAGCGGGACAGTTGCAACTAATGAAAAACTGTTTTTT.

The chain has TRBV7-3 and TRBJ1-4; D is undetermined. This CDR3 region has 14 residues. Germline V lookup: CDR1 SGHTA, CDR2 FQGTGA. The germline V and J ends were trimmed by 2 bases and 7 bases, with 11 bases remaining between them. This CDR3 reads CASSLVRGGEKLFF. The CDR3 nucleotides are TGTGCCAGCAGCTTAGTACGGGGAGGTGAAAAACTGTTTTTT.

The chain combines TRBV19 with TRBJ2-1; 8 nucleotides line up with TRBD1. With V trimmed by 4 bases and J by 1 base, 3 bases remained unmatched. The CDR3 has 15 residues. In germline, CDR1 is LNHDA, CDR2 SQIVND (reference sequence). DNA of the CDR3: TGTGCCAGTAGTAACGACAGGGGATCCTACAATGAGCAGTTCTTC. It specifies CASSNDRGSYNEQFF.

V gene TRBV5-1 combines with J gene TRBJ1-2, with TRBD1 matching 7 bases. CDR1 and CDR2 from the germline V gene are SGHRS and YFSETQ. The CDR3 contains 13 residues. J gave up 8 bases and V 4 bases, and 8 bases lay outside the gene matches. CDR3 in amino acids: CASSNTGVRGYTF. CDR3 coding DNA: TGCGCCAGCAGCAATACAGGGGTGAGAGGCTACACCTTC. The complete variable domain, with remaining parts taken from reference TRBV5-1 and TRBJ1-2, reads KAGVTQTPRYLIKTRGQQVTLSCSPISGHRSVSWYQQTPGQGLQFLFEYFSETQRNKGNFPGRFSGRQFSNSRSEMNVSTLELGDSALYLCASSNTGVRGYTFGSGTRLTVV.